The sequence of this TCR beta chain was determined in a study of memory CD4+ T cells and cytomegalovirus serostatus. Overall study context: This sample comes from healthy Belgian adults, about nine CMV seropositive, 24 seronegative.

Assay: immunoSEQ multiplex PCR; the TCRdb copy retains only in-frame clones and omits some. Of around 99,000 clones listed, under 90% are singletons. Single viable CD3+CD4+CD8-CD45RO+ cells were sorted as the memory CD4+ T cells. The CDR3 spans 16 residues. Per the germline V gene, CDR1 is MNHNY and CDR2 is SVGAGI (reference sequence). The ends were cut back, 4 bases at V and 5 bases at J, with 20 bases in the middle. This chain connects TRBV6-6 to TRBJ1-1; D gene ambiguous. This clonotype was sampled from an adult in good health and CMV-seropositive. The specimen was memory CD4+ T cells from blood. CDR3 nucleotide sequence: TGTGCCAGCAGTTTCCCACCACAAGCGGGTCGGACTGAAGCTTTCTTT. This sequence encodes CASSFPPQAGRTEAFF.